This TCR beta chain was retrieved from a study of shared clonotypes between healthy human individuals. Germline V gene lookup returns CDR1 SGHTA and CDR2 FQGTGA. The CDR3 has 12 residues. Trimming removed 0 bases from V and 6 bases from J, with 3 bases in between. On this clone itself: Other DNA sequences in this specimen translate into the identical CDR3.

Clones were sequenced by immunoSEQ multiplex PCR, and TCRdb holds only the in-frame ones, with some missing. The table has 550,000 to 750,000 clones, 90% to 95% seen once. Naive CD8 populations comprised CD45RO-negative cells positively selected for CCR7, excluding terminally differentiated effector memory CD45RA+ cells. The origin of this receptor is a young man in good health. Sequenced material: naive CD8+ T cells sorted from blood. V usage is TRBV7-3 and J usage is TRBJ2-1, with D uncertain. The CDR3 here is CASSLTGNEQFF. The CDR3 DNA sequence: TGTGCCAGCAGCTTAACGGGCAATGAGCAGTTCTTC.